This T cell receptor beta chain originates from a study of glioma-infiltrating T cells after dendritic cell vaccination. Study as a whole: Glioblastoma patients came from Phase I and II dendritic cell vaccination trials. Monocyte-derived dendritic cells, cultured approximately seven days with IL-4 and GM-CSF, were pulsed with autologous tumor lysate.

Only in-frame clones appear in the TCRdb table, and some are missing; sequencing was by immunoSEQ multiplex PCR. The table records about 82,000 clones, 80% to 85% of them present only once. The CDR3 length is 16 residues. CDR1 MNHNS and CDR2 SASEGT come from the germline V gene. The V gene end was trimmed by 2 bases and the J gene end by 0 bases; junction bases not matched to a gene: 7. Study-wide findings and caveats: Longer survival after dendritic cell vaccination followed higher pretreatment TIL content.

Stated time point: after dendritic cell vaccination, including at tumor progression/relapse. None of the glioblastoma patients had an isocitrate dehydrogenase mutation. As to this clone: What it binds is not known.

Sequenced material: blood, taken after dendritic cell vaccination. The chain uses TRBV6-1 and TRBJ2-7, with TRBD1 matching over 7 bases. This TCR was sampled from a human donor with glioblastoma. This chain's CDR3 is CASSESGQTYSYEQYF. The CDR3, as DNA: TGTGCCAGCAGTGAATCGGGACAGACATACTCCTACGAGCAGTACTTC.